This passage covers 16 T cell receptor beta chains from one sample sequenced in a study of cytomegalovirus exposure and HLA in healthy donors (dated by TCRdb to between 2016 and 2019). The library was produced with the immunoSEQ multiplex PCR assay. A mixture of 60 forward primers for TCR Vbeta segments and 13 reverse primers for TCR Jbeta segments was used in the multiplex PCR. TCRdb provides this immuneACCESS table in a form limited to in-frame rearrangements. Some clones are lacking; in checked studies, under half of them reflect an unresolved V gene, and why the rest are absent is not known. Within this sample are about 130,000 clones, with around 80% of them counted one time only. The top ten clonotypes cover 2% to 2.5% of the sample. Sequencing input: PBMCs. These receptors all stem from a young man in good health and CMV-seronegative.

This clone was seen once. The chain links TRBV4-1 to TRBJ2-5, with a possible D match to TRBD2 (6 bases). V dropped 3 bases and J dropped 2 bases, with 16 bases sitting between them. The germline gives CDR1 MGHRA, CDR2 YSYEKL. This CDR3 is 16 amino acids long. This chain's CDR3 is CASSQGPRGGQETQYF. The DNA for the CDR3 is TGCGCCAGCAGCCAGGGACCTCGGGGAGGACAAGAGACCCAGTACTTC.

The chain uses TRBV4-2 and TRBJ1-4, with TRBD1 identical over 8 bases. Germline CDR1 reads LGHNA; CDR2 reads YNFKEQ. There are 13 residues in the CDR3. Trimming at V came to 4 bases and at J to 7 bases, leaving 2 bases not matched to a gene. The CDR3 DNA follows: TGTGCCAGCAGCCGAGGACAGGGTGAAAAACTGTTTTTT. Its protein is CASSRGQGEKLFF.

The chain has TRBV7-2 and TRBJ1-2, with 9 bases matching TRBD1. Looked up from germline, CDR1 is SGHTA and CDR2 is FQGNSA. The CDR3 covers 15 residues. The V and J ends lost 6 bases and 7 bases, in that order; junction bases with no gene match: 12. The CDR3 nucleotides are TGTGCCAGCAGTCAATTACAACAGGGGGCCGGTGGCTACACCTTC. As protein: CASSQLQQGAGGYTF.

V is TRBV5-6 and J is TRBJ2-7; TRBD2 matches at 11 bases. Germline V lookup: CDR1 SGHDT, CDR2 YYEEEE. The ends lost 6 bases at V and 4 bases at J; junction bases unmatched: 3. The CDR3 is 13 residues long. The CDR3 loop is CASTRTSGYEQYV. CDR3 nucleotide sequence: TGTGCCAGCACCAGGACTAGCGGGTACGAGCAGTACGTC.

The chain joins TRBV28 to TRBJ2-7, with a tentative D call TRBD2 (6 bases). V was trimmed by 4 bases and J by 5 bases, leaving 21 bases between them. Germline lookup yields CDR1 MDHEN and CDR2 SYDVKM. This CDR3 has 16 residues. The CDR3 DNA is TGTGCCAGCAGTTCCGCCGCTACCGGGAGTTTCAACGAGCAGTACTTC. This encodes CASSSAATGSFNEQYF.

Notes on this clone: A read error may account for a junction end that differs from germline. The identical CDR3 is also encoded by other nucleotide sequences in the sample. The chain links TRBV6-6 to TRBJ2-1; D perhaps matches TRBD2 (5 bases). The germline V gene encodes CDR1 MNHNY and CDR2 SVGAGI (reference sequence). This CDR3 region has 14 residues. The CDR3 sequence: CAGRRRDSYNEQFF. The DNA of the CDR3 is TGTGCCGGCAGGCGTCGGGACTCCTACAATGAGCAGTTCTTC.

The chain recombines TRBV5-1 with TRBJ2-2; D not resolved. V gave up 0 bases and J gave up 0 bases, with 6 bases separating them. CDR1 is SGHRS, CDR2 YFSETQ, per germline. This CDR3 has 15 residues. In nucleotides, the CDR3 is TGCGCCAGCAGCTTGGTCATGTCGAACACCGGGGAGCTGTTTTTT. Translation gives CASSLVMSNTGELFF.

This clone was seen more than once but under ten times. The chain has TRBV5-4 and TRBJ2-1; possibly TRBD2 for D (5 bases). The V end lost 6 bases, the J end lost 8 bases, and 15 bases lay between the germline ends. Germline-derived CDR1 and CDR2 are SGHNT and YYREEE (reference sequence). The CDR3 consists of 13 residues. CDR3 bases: TGTGCCAGCAACAAGATAGTGGGAGATGAGCAGTTCTTC. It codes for CASNKIVGDEQFF.

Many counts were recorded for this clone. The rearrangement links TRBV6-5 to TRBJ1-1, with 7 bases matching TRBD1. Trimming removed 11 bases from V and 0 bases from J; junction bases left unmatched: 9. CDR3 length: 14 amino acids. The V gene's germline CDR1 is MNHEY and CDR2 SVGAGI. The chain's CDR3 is CACRQGNLNTEAFF. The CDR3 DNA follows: TGTGCCTGCCGACAGGGCAATCTGAACACTGAAGCTTTCTTT.

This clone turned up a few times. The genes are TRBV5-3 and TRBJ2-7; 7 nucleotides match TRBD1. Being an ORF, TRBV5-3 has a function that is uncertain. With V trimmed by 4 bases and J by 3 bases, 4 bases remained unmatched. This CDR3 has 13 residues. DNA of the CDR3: TGTGCCAGAAGCAAAGGGGACAGCTACGAGCAGTACGTC. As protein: CARSKGDSYEQYV.

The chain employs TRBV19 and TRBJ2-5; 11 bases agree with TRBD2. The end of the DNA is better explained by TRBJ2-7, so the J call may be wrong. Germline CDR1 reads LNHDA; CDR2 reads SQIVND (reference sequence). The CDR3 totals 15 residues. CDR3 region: CASSYASGGNYEQYF. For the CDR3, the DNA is TGTGCCAGTAGTTACGCTAGCGGGGGGAACTACGAGCAGTACTTC.

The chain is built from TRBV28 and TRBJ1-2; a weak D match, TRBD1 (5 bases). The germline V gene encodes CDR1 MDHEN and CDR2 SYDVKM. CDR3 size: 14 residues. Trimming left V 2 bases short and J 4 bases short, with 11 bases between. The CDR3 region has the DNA TGTGCCAGCAGTTTACAGACAGCTTTCTATGGCTACACCTTC. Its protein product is CASSLQTAFYGYTF.

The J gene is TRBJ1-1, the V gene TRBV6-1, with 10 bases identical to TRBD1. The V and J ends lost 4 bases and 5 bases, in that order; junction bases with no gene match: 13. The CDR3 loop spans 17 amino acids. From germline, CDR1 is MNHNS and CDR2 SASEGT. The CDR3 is CASSGTPPGQGTTEAFF. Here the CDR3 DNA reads TGTGCCAGCAGTGGGACACCCCCGGGACAGGGGACGACTGAAGCTTTCTTT.

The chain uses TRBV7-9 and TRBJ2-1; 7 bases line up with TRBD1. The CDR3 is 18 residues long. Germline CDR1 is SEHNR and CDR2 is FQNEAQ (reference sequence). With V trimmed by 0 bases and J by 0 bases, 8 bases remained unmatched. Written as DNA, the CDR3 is TGTGCCAGCAGCTTAGCCGGATGGGGACAGAGCTCCTACAATGAGCAGTTCTTC. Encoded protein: CASSLAGWGQSSYNEQFF.

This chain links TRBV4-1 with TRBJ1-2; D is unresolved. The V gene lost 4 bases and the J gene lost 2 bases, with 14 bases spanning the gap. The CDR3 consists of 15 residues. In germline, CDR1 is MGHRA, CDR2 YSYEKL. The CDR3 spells CASSRSWEENYGYTF. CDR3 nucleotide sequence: TGCGCCAGCAGCCGATCATGGGAGGAAAACTATGGCTACACCTTC.

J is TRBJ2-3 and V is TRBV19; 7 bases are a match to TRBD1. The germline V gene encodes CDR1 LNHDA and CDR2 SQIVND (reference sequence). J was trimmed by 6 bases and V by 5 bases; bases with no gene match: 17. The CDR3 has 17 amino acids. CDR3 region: CASSQSEATGARDTQYF. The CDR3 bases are TGTGCCAGTAGTCAATCGGAGGCTACAGGGGCCAGGGATACGCAGTATTTT.